These 9 T cell receptor beta chains came from one sample sequenced in a study of a mutant IDH1 vaccine in newly diagnosed glioma. The time point was: week 47, end of study. Topical imiquimod was applied with each vaccine dose, which held 300 ug of mutant IDH1 20-mer peptide. Repertoires were generated with immunoSEQ multiplex PCR, while TCRdb's copy carries only in-frame clones and drops some. Of roughly 50,000 clones listed, over 60% are singletons. Their antigens are not known. The sequenced sample was PBMCs, obtained from a glioma patient whose treatment included an IDH1 peptide vaccine. These receptors came from a woman aged 40 to 50 with glioma. Some clones in this sample may be carry-over from other donors' samples.

This chain connects TRBV9 to TRBJ2-7, with 8 positions matching TRBD1. Trimming took 2 bases from V and 5 from J; bases not matched to a gene: 9. In germline, CDR1 is SGDLS, CDR2 YYNGEE. The CDR3 runs 15 residues. This CDR3 reads CASSVLTGEVDEQYF. CDR3 coding DNA: TGTGCCAGCAGCGTTTTGACAGGGGAGGTCGACGAGCAGTACTTC.

The chain has TRBV4-3 and TRBJ2-3; maybe TRBD1 (6 bases). CDR3 length equals 16 residues. Between the trimmed V and J ends, which lost 4 bases and 2 bases, there was a span of 16 bases. The V gene's germline CDR1 is LGHNA and CDR2 YSLEER. The CDR3 DNA is TGCGCCAGCAGCCCTCGGACAGCAAACCCCACAGATACGCAGTATTTT. This encodes CASSPRTANPTDTQYF.

CDR3 amino acids: CASSVFETGPAKNIQYF. The CDR3 DNA follows: TGTGCCAGCAGTGTGTTTGAGACAGGGCCAGCCAAAAACATTCAGTACTTC. The chain has TRBV6-1 and TRBJ2-4; 7 nucleotides align to TRBD1. Trimming took 4 bases from V and 0 from J; bases not matched to a gene: 9. CDR1 is MNHNS and CDR2 is SASEGT in the germline V gene. The CDR3 has 17 amino acids.

The CDR3 reads CASGGRAQYF. The DNA for the CDR3 is TGTGCCAGCGGGGGAAGGGCCCAGTACTTC. The chain links TRBV2 to TRBJ2-5; D assignment may be TRBD1 or TRBD2 (5 bases each). V was pared by 8 bases and J by 9 bases, with 10 bases between. CDR3 length: 10 amino acids. Per the germline V gene, CDR1 is SNHLY and CDR2 is FYNNEI.

This clone has more than one count but fewer than ten. The chain carries TRBV25-1 and TRBJ1-5, with 10 bases aligning to TRBD1. With V trimmed by 5 bases and J by 8 bases, 6 bases remained unmatched. CDR1 is MGHDK and CDR2 is SYGVNS in the germline V gene. This CDR3 is 14 amino acids long. The CDR3 reads CASSRDRGGEPQHF. In DNA form, the CDR3 reads TGTGCCAGCAGTAGGGACAGGGGTGGGGAGCCCCAGCATTTT. Full variable domain (remainder filled in from reference TRBV25-1 and TRBJ1-5): EADIYQTPRYLVIGTGKKITLECSQTMGHDKMYWYQQDPGMELHLIHYSYGVNSTEKGDLSSESTVSRIRTEHFPLTLESARPSHTSQYLCASSRDRGGEPQHFGDGTRLSIL.

The chain employs TRBV4-3 and TRBJ1-1; a weak D match, TRBD1 (6 bases). The CDR3 extends over 15 amino acids. Trimming left V 4 bases short and J 3 bases short, with 15 bases between. Looked up from germline, CDR1 is LGHNA and CDR2 is YSLEER. In DNA form, the CDR3 reads TGCGCCAGCAGCCGAATAGGGGGGGTGGACACTGAAGCTTTCTTT. Translating gives CASSRIGGVDTEAFF.

The rearrangement links TRBV6-5 to TRBJ1-2, with 7 bases aligning to TRBD1. In germline, CDR1 is MNHEY, CDR2 SVGAGI. The ends lost 1 base at V and 8 bases at J; junction bases unmatched: 13. The CDR3 loop spans 16 amino acids. The CDR3 nucleotides read TGTGCCAGCAGTTACTACCAGGGGGAACGGGTAGAGGGCTACACCTTC. Translation: CASSYYQGERVEGYTF.

CDR3 region: CASSALTSGTGELFF. In DNA, the CDR3 is TGTGCCAGCAGTGCCTTGACTAGCGGGACCGGGGAGCTGTTTTTT. The chain combines TRBV6-1 with TRBJ2-2; 10 bases align to TRBD2. V lost 4 bases to trimming and J lost 5 bases; unmatched junction nucleotides: 4. The CDR3 runs 15 residues. CDR1 and CDR2 (germline): MNHNS, SASEGT.

The chain carries TRBV6-1 and TRBJ1-2; 8 bases fit TRBD1. Germline assignment: CDR1 MNHNS and CDR2 SASEGT. CDR3 length: 16 amino acids. Losses at the gene ends were 4 bases for V and 2 bases for J; bases not matched to a gene: 9. The CDR3 reads CASSGAPGQANYGYTF. The CDR3 DNA reads as TGTGCCAGCAGTGGAGCCCCGGGACAGGCGAACTATGGCTACACCTTC.